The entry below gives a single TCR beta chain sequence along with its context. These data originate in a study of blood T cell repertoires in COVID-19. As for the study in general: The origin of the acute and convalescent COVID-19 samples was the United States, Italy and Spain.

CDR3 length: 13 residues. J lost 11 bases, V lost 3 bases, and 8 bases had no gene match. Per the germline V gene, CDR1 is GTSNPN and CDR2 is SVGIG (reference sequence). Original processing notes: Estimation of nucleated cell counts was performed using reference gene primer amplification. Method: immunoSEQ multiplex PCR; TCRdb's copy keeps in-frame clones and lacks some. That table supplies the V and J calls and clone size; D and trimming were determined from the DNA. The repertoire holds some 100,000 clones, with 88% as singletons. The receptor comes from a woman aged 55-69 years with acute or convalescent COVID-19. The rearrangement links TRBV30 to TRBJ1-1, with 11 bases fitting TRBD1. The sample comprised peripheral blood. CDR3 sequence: CAWSRDRGWSAFF. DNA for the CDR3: TGTGCCTGGAGCCGGGACAGGGGGTGGTCGGCTTTCTTT.